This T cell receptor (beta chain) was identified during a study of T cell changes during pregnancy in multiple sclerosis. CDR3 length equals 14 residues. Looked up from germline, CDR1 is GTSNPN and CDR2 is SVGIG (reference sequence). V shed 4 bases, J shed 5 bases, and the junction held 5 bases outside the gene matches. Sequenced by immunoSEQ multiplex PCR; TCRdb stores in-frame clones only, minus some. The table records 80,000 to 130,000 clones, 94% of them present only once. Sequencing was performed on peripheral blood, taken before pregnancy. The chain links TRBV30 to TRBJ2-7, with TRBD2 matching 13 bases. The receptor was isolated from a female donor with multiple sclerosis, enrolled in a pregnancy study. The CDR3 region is CAWMGLAGTNEQYF. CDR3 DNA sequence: TGTGCCTGGATGGGACTAGCGGGAACTAACGAGCAGTACTTC.